This is a list of T cell receptor beta chains from one sample in a study of neoadjuvant nivolumab and ipilimumab in lung cancer. The data were produced by immunoSEQ multiplex PCR, yet TCRdb's version contains in-frame clones alone and is incomplete. The sample carries 30,000 to 35,000 clones, over 75% recorded once. The sequencing here drew on peripheral blood, taken after neoadjuvant nivolumab, alone or with ipilimumab, at or shortly before surgery. These receptors were taken from an adult with non-small cell lung cancer. Both conserved end residues are part of each CDR3.

v_gene,len,CDR3aa
TRBV4-3,18,CASSQEFNRGSGGTEAFF
TRBV19,16,CASIGRGSLGSTEAFF
TRBV9,14,CASSDYRGEETQYF
TRBV7-8,17,CASSLRLAGSSTDTQYF
TRBV5-5,13,CASLAGRLDTQYF
TRBV19,14,CASSESAGSYEQYF
TRBV7-9,14,CASSWTGGGSPLHF
TRBV14,16,CASSQVSGLAGVKQYF
TRBV6-1,15,CASSDKPGTGEKLFF
TRBV6-5,16,CASSYSMRQGADTQYF
TRBV28,11,CASSLYTEAFF
TRBV4-2,16,CASSQGPGHSNSPLHF
TRBV2,13,CASRSRSRMEQFF
TRBV5-6,12,CASGLEGDTQYF
TRBV11-2,16,CASSLDSAGEYSPLHF
TRBV18,15,CASSPAGTGLYEQYF
TRBV5-1,16,CASSLSPDRSAYEQYF
TRBV6-5,16,CASSSQGARLFEKLFF
TRBV29-1,11,CSAAPGDTQYF
TRBV29-1,15,CSVDTAGGVNTEAFF
TRBV9,15,CASSVEPGTGIEQYF
TRBV10-3,14,CAISGTAAGNTIYF
TRBV13,16,CASSYPGTSNTGELFF
TRBV7-3,14,CASSLDGLSYEQYF
TRBV2,16,CASSEIAGLGKNIQYF
TRBV7-2,12,CASRGAIAEAFF
TRBV29-1,14,CSVSPAIDFYGYTF
TRBV4-1,14,CASSQWQGRQPQHF
TRBV7-9,14,CASSLGYRADGYTF
TRBV6-1,10,CASREETQYF
TRBV18,13,CASSPEGNYGYTF
TRBV9,14,CASSAGTNTGELFF
TRBV6-5,12,CASLSRAYEQYF
TRBV11-2,12,CVSSLSVGEQYF
TRBV7-9,16,CASSLDLSTGIYGYTF
TRBV6-1,16,CASSEHIRSSGNTIYF
TRBV27,12,CASSPAGREQFF
TRBV5-4,15,CASSLKRGVDNEQFF
TRBV7-9,14,CASSLGLAGDTQYF
TRBV11-2,14,CASSSQGARYEQYF
TRBV10-3,16,CAISETQGGSNQPQHF
TRBV5-4,13,CASSLSADSPLHF
TRBV11-1,17,CASSLLTSGANYNEQFF
TRBV19,16,CASSISSGQGLYEQYF
TRBV7-6,15,CASSFRGPGANVLTF
TRBV6-1,12,CATVDRGRGYTF
TRBV5-1,16,CASSLVGSGGADEQFF
TRBV18,13,CASSRQGDTEAFF
TRBV5-4,16,CASSFAGLTSTDTQYF
TRBV5-1,15,CASSPGGIMNTEAFF
TRBV11-3,15,CASSLSGGAGHEQFF